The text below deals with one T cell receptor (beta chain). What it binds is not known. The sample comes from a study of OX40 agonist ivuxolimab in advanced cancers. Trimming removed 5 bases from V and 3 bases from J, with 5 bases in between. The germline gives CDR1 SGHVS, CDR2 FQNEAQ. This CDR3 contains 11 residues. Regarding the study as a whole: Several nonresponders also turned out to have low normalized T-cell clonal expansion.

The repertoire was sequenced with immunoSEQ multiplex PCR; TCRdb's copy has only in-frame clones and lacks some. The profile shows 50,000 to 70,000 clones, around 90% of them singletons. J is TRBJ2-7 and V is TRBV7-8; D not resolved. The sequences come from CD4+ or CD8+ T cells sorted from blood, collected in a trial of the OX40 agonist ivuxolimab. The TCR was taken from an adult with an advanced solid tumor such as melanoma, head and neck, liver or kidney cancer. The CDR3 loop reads CASSLDYEQYF. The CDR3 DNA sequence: TGTGCCAGCAGCCTTGACTACGAGCAGTACTTC.